Shown below are 8 T cell receptor beta chains from a single sample sequenced in a study of Graves' ophthalmopathy and Graves' hyperthyroidism. Amplified material comprised TCR beta CDR3 regions derived from RNA transcripts. A first-round RT-PCR used HTBI primers, followed by a second-round multiplex PCR. In TCRdb, the multiplex PCR reads were re-called with MiXCR into one record per CDR3 protein. The table has about 740,000 distinct CDR3 sequences, approximately 40% seen once. The specimen was peripheral blood. The receptor set was obtained from an adult man with Graves' ophthalmopathy.

This clonotype has just a few counts. This chain uses TRBV15 with TRBJ2-2; the match to TRBD2 covers 9 bases. The CDR3 is made up of 17 amino acids. Germline V lookup: CDR1 LNHNV, CDR2 YYDKDF (reference sequence). V lost 3 bases and J lost 2; bases outside the gene matches: 7. DNA for the CDR3: TGTGCCACCAGCAGGGAGATAGCGGGAGCCAACACCGGGGAGCTGTTTTTT. This codes for CATSREIAGANTGELFF.

This clonotype was seen a handful of times. The chain employs TRBV7-9 and TRBJ1-2, with 11 bases matching TRBD1. With 4 bases clipped from V and 5 bases from J, the junction kept 3 bases outside the gene matches. Germline CDR1 SEHNR, CDR2 FQNEAQ (reference sequence). This CDR3 has 14 amino acids. The CDR3 loop is CASSSGTGGYGYTF. CDR3 in DNA: TGTGCCAGCAGCTCCGGGACAGGGGGATATGGCTACACCTTC.

The chain couples TRBV19 to TRBJ2-5; 7 nucleotides align to TRBD1. Germline CDR1 and CDR2: LNHDA and SQIVND (reference sequence). The CDR3 is 15 amino acids. V shed 7 bases, J shed 4 bases, and the junction held 12 bases outside the gene matches. The CDR3 is CASTSNRGLGETQYF. In DNA, the CDR3 is TGTGCCAGTACCTCAAATAGGGGGCTGGGAGAGACCCAGTACTTC.

This chain uses TRBV10-1 with TRBJ2-7; 9 nucleotides match TRBD2. The CDR3 sequence is 16 residues long. Germline V gene sequence: CDR1 WNHNN, CDR2 SYGVQD (reference sequence). V trimming: 0 bases; J trimming: 6 bases; junction bases outside the gene matches: 9. DNA of the CDR3: TGCGCCAGCAGTGAGTCGACAGCGGGAGGCCCCCCCGAGCAGTACTTC. Its protein is CASSESTAGGPPEQYF.

A note on this clonotype: The germline gene is not matched at one end of the junction; a read error may be the cause. The J gene is TRBJ2-5, the V gene TRBV15, with a possible D match to TRBD1 (6 bases). This CDR3 region has 13 residues. The germline V gene has CDR1 LNHNV and CDR2 YYDKDF (reference sequence). For the CDR3, the DNA is TGTGCCAGCAGCCTCGACAGGACGGAGACCCAGTACTTC. It is translated as CASSLDRTETQYF.

This clonotype has ten or more counts. The chain has TRBV15 and TRBJ1-3; unclear D gene. The V gene's germline CDR1 is LNHNV and CDR2 YYDKDF (reference sequence). The V end lost 1 base, the J end lost 4 bases, and 11 bases lay between the germline ends. The CDR3 runs to 15 residues. The CDR3 region has the DNA TGTGCCACCAGCAGAGTCTTCGGCGGAGGAAACACCATATATTTT. It specifies CATSRVFGGGNTIYF. Full variable domain (outside the CDR3, taken from reference TRBV15 and TRBJ1-3): DAMVIQNPRYQVTQFGKPVTLSCSQTLNHNVMYWYQQKSSQAPKLLFHYYDKDFNNEADTPDNFQSRRPNTSFCFLDIRSPGLGDTAMYLCATSRVFGGGNTIYFGEGSWLTVV.

This clonotype has at least ten counts. The chain links TRBV5-8 to TRBJ2-6; D may be TRBD2 (5 bases). CDR3 length equals 17 residues. Germline CDR1 reads SGHTS; CDR2 reads YDEGEE. Trimming cost V 6 bases and J 1 base, with 17 bases left between them. The CDR3 sequence is CASTPTGSSSGANVLTF. The CDR3 DNA reads TGTGCCAGCACCCCTACGGGGTCCTCATCTGGGGCCAACGTCCTGACTTTC.

The V and J genes are TRBV5-1 and TRBJ1-1; D uncertain. This CDR3 contains 13 residues. Trimming cost V 4 bases and J 0 bases, with 7 bases left between them. Germline loops: CDR1 SGHRS, CDR2 YFSETQ. CDR3: CASSKEMNTEAFF. The CDR3 nucleotides read TGCGCCAGCAGCAAGGAAATGAACACTGAAGCTTTCTTT. Looking up the rest from reference TRBV5-1 and TRBJ1-1 gives the full variable domain: KAGVTQTPRYLIKTRGQQVTLSCSPISGHRSVSWYQQTPGQGLQFLFEYFSETQRNKGNFPGRFSGRQFSNSRSEMNVSTLELGDSALYLCASSKEMNTEAFFGQGTRLTVV.